Listed below are T cell receptor beta chains from one sample, sequenced in a study of control samples from healthy donors and cancer patients. The data were produced by immunoSEQ multiplex PCR, yet TCRdb's version contains in-frame clones alone and is incomplete. The sample holds about 160,000 clones, over 85% seen once. Sequencing was done on a sample of blood. These TCRs come from a woman aged 35 to 49 in good health. Each CDR3 is given with its conserved first and last residue. D genes are given only for firm matches. The size entry is marked missing in some rows and otherwise reads once, few, many or a size class.

j_call v_call d_call clone_size cdr3_nt cdr3_aa
TRBJ1-3 TRBV6-1 . . TGTGCCAGCAGTGAACGAACGGTGGACACCATATATTTT CASSERTVDTIYF
TRBJ2-1 TRBV11-3 TRBD2 . TGTGCCAGCAGCCGGACTAGCGGGGGGAGATATGAGCAGTTCTTC CASSRTSGGRYEQFF
TRBJ1-1 TRBV19 . . TGTGCCAGTAGCACCGACAGATTGAACACTGAAGCTTTCTTT CASSTDRLNTEAFF
TRBJ1-1 TRBV27 . . TGTGCCAGCAGTTTATCAAGGCAACGGACGTCTGAAGCTTTCTTT CASSLSRQRTSEAFF
TRBJ1-2 TRBV18 . . TGTGCCAGCTCACCGGACAGCAACTATGGCTACACCTTC CASSPDSNYGYTF
TRBJ2-2 TRBV2 . . TGTGCCAGCAGTGAAACGGACAGTACCACCGGGGAGCTGTTTTTT CASSETDSTTGELFF
TRBJ1-4 TRBV12-5 TRBD1 once TGTGCTAGTGGTTTGGTAATTTATGGGACAGGGAGAAATGAAAAACTGTTTTTT CASGLVIYGTGRNEKLFF
TRBJ2-1 TRBV7-9 . . TGTGCCAGCAGCTTTAGTCGGGAAAACAATGAGCAGTTCTTC CASSFSRENNEQFF
TRBJ2-2 TRBV4-3 . . TGCGCCAGCAGCCAAGATCTTAGAGCTTACACCGGGGAGCTGTTTTTT CASSQDLRAYTGELFF
TRBJ1-6 TRBV27 TRBD1 few TGTGCCAGCAGGCTCCCGGAGGGGGCCGGTTCACCCCTCCACTTT CASRLPEGAGSPLHF
TRBJ1-4 TRBV21-1 . . TGTGCCAGCAGCCCGGACAGGCGTGCAACTAATGAAAAACTGTTTTTT CASSPDRRATNEKLFF
TRBJ1-2 TRBV18 . once TGTGCCAGCTCACCAGGCACGGGGGAAAGATATGGCTACACCTTC CASSPGTGERYGYTF
TRBJ1-2 TRBV5-4 . . TGTGCCAGCAGCCGCGTCAAAGCGACAGACGGGTATGGCTACACCTTC CASSRVKATDGYGYTF
TRBJ2-5 TRBV30 . . TGTGCCTGGAGTGGCCAAATCGGGGAGACCCAGTACTTC CAWSGQIGETQYF
TRBJ2-3 TRBV5-4 . . TGTGCCAGCAGCTTGGTTTATGATACGCAGTATTTT CASSLVYDTQYF
TRBJ1-6 TRBV25-1 . . TGTGCCAGCAGGACCCGGGGGTATCATAATTCACCCCTCCACTTT CASRTRGYHNSPLHF
TRBJ1-2 TRBV12-3/TRBV12-4 . . TGTGTCTCATCCCTCCCAGGTGGTGGCTACACCTTC CVSSLPGGGYTF
TRBJ1-2 TRBV14 . . TGTGCCAGCAGCCAAGTCAGGAGTGGCTACACCTTC CASSQVRSGYTF
TRBJ2-4 TRBV6-2/TRBV6-3 . . TGTGCCAGCAGTTACCCGATGAACCAGGGGACCAAAAACATTCAGTACTTC CASSYPMNQGTKNIQYF
TRBJ1-3 TRBV3-1/TRBV3-2 . . TGTGCCAGCAGCCAGAGGGCGGTTGGAAACACCATATATTTT CASSQRAVGNTIYF
TRBJ2-7 TRBV18 TRBD2 . TGTGCCAGCTCACTAGATGAGGGAGGGAGCGAGCAGTACTTC CASSLDEGGSEQYF
TRBJ1-4 TRBV6-1 . . TGTGCCAGCAGTGAGTACAATGAAAAACTGTTTTTT CASSEYNEKLFF
TRBJ2-1 TRBV5-1 TRBD2 . TGCGCCAGCAGCTTGCGGGCTAGCGGAGGCAATGAGCAGTTCTTC CASSLRASGGNEQFF
TRBJ2-5 TRBV15 TRBD1 . TGTGCCACCAGCAGACCCGGGACAGCTCAAGAGACCCAGTACTTC CATSRPGTAQETQYF
TRBJ1-3 TRBV6-5 . . TGTGCCAGCGGCCCCACGGGGACCCGAAACACCATATATTTT CASGPTGTRNTIYF
TRBJ2-7 TRBV9 . . TGTGCCAGCAGCGCAGGAGTGGGGGGGCAAATCTACGAGCAGTACTTC CASSAGVGGQIYEQYF
TRBJ1-1 TRBV25-1 . . TGTGCCAGCAGTGAACCAGGGAGGGCTGAAGCTTTCTTT CASSEPGRAEAFF
TRBJ1-3 TRBV9 . . TGTGCCAGCAGCACTGACCGGGACGTTAGAAACACCATATATTTT CASSTDRDVRNTIYF
TRBJ2-2 TRBV7-9 . . TGTGCCAGCAGCTTAGCTTTGTCGGGTTACACCGGGGAGCTGTTTTTT CASSLALSGYTGELFF
TRBJ1-1 TRBV4-1 . . TGCGCCAGCAGCCAAGAGGTAAGGGGGACTGAAGCTTTCTTT CASSQEVRGTEAFF
TRBJ1-6 TRBV6-5 . . TGTGCCAGCAGCCCCGGACAGAATAATTCACCCCTCCACTTT CASSPGQNNSPLHF
TRBJ1-1 TRBV7-2 . . TGTGCCAGCAGCTTAGAGGGGACATTGGATTACACTGAAGCTTTCTTT CASSLEGTLDYTEAFF
TRBJ1-6 TRBV27 . . TGTGCCAGCAGTTTATCAGGGGGGAGCTCCTATAATTCACCCCTCCACTTT CASSLSGGSSYNSPLHF
TRBJ1-3 TRBV7-2 . once TGTGCCAGCCGGCCAGCGCTCTCTGGAAACACCATATATTTT CASRPALSGNTIYF
TRBJ2-5 TRBV9 TRBD1 . TGTGCCAGCAGCGTCGGGACAGTCCAAGAGACCCAGTACTTC CASSVGTVQETQYF
TRBJ2-2 TRBV9 . few TGTGCCAGCAGCGATAGGCCGAACACCGGGGAGCTGTTTTTT CASSDRPNTGELFF
TRBJ1-1 TRBV30 . once TGTGCCTGGAGTGAAGGTTCTGAAGCTTTCTTT CAWSEGSEAFF
TRBJ1-4 TRBV3-1/TRBV3-2 . . TGTGCCAGCAGCCAGAGGACAGAACCGATCCAGAAAGGTGAAAAACTGTTTTTT CASSQRTEPIQKGEKLFF
TRBJ1-4 TRBV30 TRBD1 . TGTGCCTGGCGGGGACAGGCGATGGAAAAACTGTTTTTT CAWRGQAMEKLFF
TRBJ1-5 TRBV30 . . TGTGCCTGGGGCGGGACACTCTATAGCAATCAGCCCCAGCATTTT CAWGGTLYSNQPQHF
TRBJ2-7 TRBV4-3 TRBD2 . TGCGCCAGCAGCCAAGATATCCTAGCGGGAGCTTACGAGCAGTACTTC CASSQDILAGAYEQYF
TRBJ2-2 TRBV6-6 . . TGTGCCAGCAGCCACGCCCCGAACACCGGGGAGCTGTTTTTT CASSHAPNTGELFF
TRBJ1-1 TRBV11-2 . . TGTGCCAGCAGCTTAATGATCCGGAACACTGAAGCTTTCTTT CASSLMIRNTEAFF
TRBJ2-7 TRBV27 . . TGTGCCAGCAGTTTAGGCTACGAGCAGTACTTC CASSLGYEQYF
TRBJ2-3 TRBV5-8 . once TGTGCCAGCAGCTTGGAAGGCAGAGGAGCTAGCACAGATACGCAGTATTTT CASSLEGRGASTDTQYF
TRBJ1-5 TRBV30 TRBD1 . TGTGCCTGGGGGACAGGGACAAAGGGGGCCCAGCATTTT CAWGTGTKGAQHF
TRBJ1-2 TRBV6-2/TRBV6-3 . . TGTGCCAGCAGTTACTCGAGGCAGGTGAACTATGGCTACACCTTC CASSYSRQVNYGYTF
TRBJ1-4 TRBV3-1/TRBV3-2 . . TGTGCCAGCAATGGACGGCTTAATGAAAAACTGTTTTTT CASNGRLNEKLFF
TRBJ2-7 TRBV12-5 TRBD1 . TGTGCTAGTGGTTTTAGTAGCGGGACAGGGGCCTACGAGCAGTACTTC CASGFSSGTGAYEQYF
TRBJ1-2 TRBV6-5 . . TGTGCCAGCAGCCGAGTGGTTCCGAGTGAGGATGGCTACACCTTC CASSRVVPSEDGYTF
TRBJ2-7 TRBV4-3 . . TGCGCCAGCAGCCAAGCCGCAGGTCAAATCCGCCACTTC CASSQAAGQIRHF
TRBJ1-2 TRBV6-1 . . TGTGCCAGCAGTGATTCGGGGAACTATGGCTACACCTTC CASSDSGNYGYTF
TRBJ1-4 TRBV7-9 . . TGTGCCAGCAGCTTAGTGCAGTCTACTAATGAAAAACTGTTTTTT CASSLVQSTNEKLFF
TRBJ1-4 TRBV6-5 . . TGTGCCAGCGGCGAGAACAGGAATCATGAAAAACTGTTTTTT CASGENRNHEKLFF
TRBJ1-3 TRBV7-9 TRBD1 . TGTGCCAGCAGCTCTTCAGGGGGGATCTTTGGAAACACCATATATTTT CASSSSGGIFGNTIYF
TRBJ2-5 TRBV4-3 . . TGCGCCAGCAGCCAAGGTGGGACTGCACTATTGGGAGAGACCCAGTACTTC CASSQGGTALLGETQYF